These T cell receptor beta chains were read from a single sample in a study of memory B cells and T cells in multiple sclerosis. The protocol was immunoSEQ multiplex PCR, while the TCRdb copy is restricted to in-frame clones and leaves out a portion. Of some 49,000 clones in the sample, about 80% were seen once. Their antigen targets remain unknown. Sequences were obtained from PBMCs from blood kept in culture. The receptor set was obtained from a human donor with multiple sclerosis. The CDR3 runs from the conserved cysteine through the conserved F or W.

CDR3	V	J
CASSTGVAQGSSEAFF	TRBV7-2	TRBJ1-1
CASRSLSRRLFETQYF	TRBV7-8	TRBJ2-5
CAWRTGLAGARETQYF	TRBV30	TRBJ2-5
CARSLGVEGHSPLHF	TRBV5-3	TRBJ1-6
CASSVLVNEQFF	TRBV25-1	TRBJ2-1
CASSFQDQWGGTQYF	TRBV28	TRBJ2-5
CASSLLVKGNNQPQHF	TRBV28	TRBJ1-5
CASSLSQAAGQTQYF	TRBV7-9	TRBJ2-5
CASSGPITDTQYF	TRBV6-5	TRBJ2-3
CASSLTGYGDTQYF	TRBV13	TRBJ2-3
CASSPSPGGPPSETQYF	TRBV7-8	TRBJ2-5
CASSLVGREEETQYF	TRBV7-2	TRBJ2-5
CASKWVRGYGYTF	TRBV5-8	TRBJ1-2
CASSRQGPTSNYGYTF	TRBV13	TRBJ1-2
CASSNTGLEAFF	TRBV9	TRBJ1-1
CASSYSREQGVGYTF	TRBV6-5	TRBJ1-2
CSVGDRGNQPQHF	TRBV29-1	TRBJ1-5
CASSQGLQGYANTIYF	TRBV4-3	TRBJ1-3
CASSQVVVGTEAFF	TRBV4-3	TRBJ1-1
CASSSGQGHYGYTF	TRBV6-5	TRBJ1-2